These 21 T cell receptor beta chains share one sample of origin, sequenced in a study of T cells after yellow fever vaccination (dated by TCRdb to between 2018 and 2021). The sample's treatment or condition label, in plain terms: live attenuated yellow fever vaccine strain. The method behind the library was 5' RACE. The sequencer was an Illumina NovaSeq 6000. The raw public data were reprocessed by TCRdb itself: fastp quality trimming at Q25, MiXCR clonotype calling, in-frame beta chains only. Records with the same CDR3 protein are collapsed into one entry carrying the most frequent genes and DNA. For this sample there are about 340,000 distinct CDR3 sequences; under 5% appear just once. The ten largest clones capture approximately 24% of the sample. This specimen consisted of PBMCs, obtained 5 days after the yellow fever booster vaccination. The receptors were gathered from a man aged 18-30 years who received the YFV17D yellow fever vaccine.

The chain uses TRBV12-3 or TRBV12-4 and TRBJ1-2; TRBD1 aligns across 9 bases. This CDR3 has 16 amino acids. V gave up 8 bases and J gave up 6 bases; unmatched junction bases: 16. For the CDR3, the DNA is TGTGCCAGCTCCCAGAGAGGACAGGGGAGCCTTGATGGCTACACCTTC. Residues: CASSQRGQGSLDGYTF.

This clonotype has a handful of counts. The rearrangement uses TRBV4-1 and TRBJ1-4; D not resolved. Per germline, CDR1 MGHRA and CDR2 YSYEKL. Trimming cost V 0 bases and J 3 bases, with 11 bases left between them. The CDR3 extends over 16 amino acids. The CDR3 loop is CASSQEKGRANEKLFF. The CDR3 DNA reads TGCGCCAGCAGCCAAGAAAAGGGTAGGGCTAATGAAAAACTGTTTTTT.

There are many counts of this clonotype. V is TRBV7-9 and J is TRBJ1-6, with a tentative D call TRBD1 (6 bases). The CDR3 has 15 amino acids. The germline CDR1 and CDR2 sequences are SEHNR and FQNEAQ (reference sequence). V gave up 1 base and J gave up 8 bases, with 12 bases separating them. The CDR3 sequence: CASSLEGHLYSPLHF. The CDR3 DNA is TGTGCCAGCAGCTTAGAGGGACATCTTTATTCACCCCTCCACTTT.

The chain recombines TRBV9 with TRBJ1-4; unclear D gene. This CDR3 comprises 14 residues. The germline V and J ends were trimmed by 0 bases and 4 bases, with 7 bases remaining between them. Germline V CDR1 and CDR2: SGDLS, YYNGEE. For the CDR3, the DNA is TGTGCCAGCAGCGTAGGGGGTATTAATGAAAAACTGTTTTTT. Translated: CASSVGGINEKLFF.

Concerning this clonotype itself: The junction and the germline gene differ at one end; a read error may be behind it. This chain uses TRBV7-3 with TRBJ2-3, with D perhaps given as TRBD1 or TRBD2 (6 bases each). The CDR3 length is 13 residues. CDR1 is SGHTA, CDR2 FQGTGA, per germline. The CDR3 sequence: CDSSSQGGDTQYF. The CDR3 DNA is TGTGACAGCAGCTCACAGGGAGGAGATACGCAGTATTTT.

The chain couples TRBV4-2 to TRBJ1-6, with 9 nucleotides matching TRBD1. Germline V CDR1 and CDR2: LGHNA, YNFKEQ. V lost 5 bases, J lost 8 bases, and 7 bases stayed unmatched. The CDR3 loop spans 15 amino acids. The CDR3, as DNA: TGTGCCAGCAGCGTACACAGGGGGCAGGATTCACCCCTCCACTTT. This encodes CASSVHRGQDSPLHF.

The chain uses TRBV5-5 and TRBJ1-5; D is perhaps TRBD1 (5 bases). Trimming took 2 bases from V and 7 from J, leaving 10 bases between them. Germline loops: CDR1 SGHKS, CDR2 YYEKEE (reference sequence). This CDR3 region has 13 residues. The chain's CDR3 is CASSFRVRQPQHF. The CDR3 DNA reads TGTGCCAGCAGCTTCAGGGTCAGACAGCCCCAGCATTTT.

This clonotype was observed many times. The CDR3 is CASSPTLNGNTIYF. The CDR3, as DNA: TGTGCCAGCAGTCCCACATTAAATGGAAACACCATATATTTT. The chain combines TRBV27 with TRBJ1-3; D gene uncertain. Germline CDR1 MNHEY, CDR2 SMNVEV (reference sequence). This CDR3 has 14 residues. V was trimmed by 5 bases and J by 3 bases, leaving 11 bases between them.

This clonotype was seen a few times. The V gene is TRBV4-3, the J gene TRBJ2-3, with TRBD1 as a possible D gene (5 bases). V shed 1 base and J shed 4 bases, with 15 bases lying between them. CDR3 length equals 16 residues. Germline V gene lookup returns CDR1 LGHNA and CDR2 YSLEER. Here the CDR3 DNA reads TGCGCCAGCAGCCAAGTAGGCGCAGGGCGAGCAGATACGCAGTATTTT. Its translation: CASSQVGAGRADTQYF.

This clonotype was picked up many times. J is TRBJ2-7 and V is TRBV7-3, with D tentatively TRBD2 (5 bases). This CDR3 has 14 residues. The germline V and J ends were trimmed by 5 bases and 1 base, with 12 bases remaining between them. Germline V gene sequence: CDR1 SGHTA, CDR2 FQGTGA. CDR3 sequence (DNA): TGTGCCAGCAGCCCGTCCCCGGGGTCCTACGAGCAGTACTTC. Protein product: CASSPSPGSYEQYF. Together with reference TRBV7-3 and TRBJ2-7, the CDR3 gives the full variable domain: GAGVSQTPSNKVTEKGKYVELRCDPISGHTALYWYRQSLGQGPEFLIYFQGTGAADDSGLPNDRFFAVRPEGSVSTLKIQRTERGDSAVYLCASSPSPGSYEQYFGPGTRLTVT.

This clonotype was seen ten or more times. The V gene is TRBV18, the J gene TRBJ1-1; D might be TRBD1 (5 bases). From germline, CDR1 is KGHSH and CDR2 LQKENI. The CDR3 runs 12 residues. The ends were cut back, 9 bases at V and 1 base at J, with 9 bases in the middle. CDR3 residues: CASTTGNTEAFF. The CDR3, as DNA: TGTGCCAGTACAACAGGGAACACTGAAGCTTTCTTT.

The chain combines TRBV6-5 with TRBJ2-5; possibly TRBD1 for D (6 bases). Germline V gives CDR1 MNHEY, CDR2 SVGAGI. Trimming pared 6 bases from V and 5 bases from J, leaving 16 bases between. The CDR3 runs 14 residues. The CDR3 sequence: CASRSTGIYETQYF. Here the CDR3 DNA reads TGTGCCAGCAGGAGTACAGGGATTTACGAGACCCAGTACTTC.

This clonotype has at least ten counts. V gene TRBV7-3 combines with J gene TRBJ1-6; D gene unclear. CDR1 and CDR2 from the germline V gene are SGHTA and FQGTGA. The germline V and J ends were trimmed by 6 bases and 8 bases, with 11 bases remaining between them. The CDR3 sequence is 13 residues long. The CDR3 nucleotides read TGTGCCAGCAGGGTCGGACCGTATTCACCCCTCCACTTT. Translated: CASRVGPYSPLHF.

J is TRBJ2-3 and V is TRBV20-1; 8 bases are shared with TRBD1. The germline V gene has CDR1 DFQATT and CDR2 SNEGSKA (reference sequence). This CDR3 has 14 residues. V dropped 6 bases and J dropped 3; count of bases not matched to a gene: 8. CDR3 in DNA: TGCAGTGCCCCGGACAGGGAGTTGACAGATACGCAGTATTTT. Protein sequence: CSAPDRELTDTQYF.

The sample holds a few counts of this clonotype. This chain links TRBV18 with TRBJ2-7, with 10 positions matching TRBD1. The V and J ends lost 6 bases and 6 bases, in that order; junction bases with no gene match: 8. The CDR3 runs 14 residues. Germline CDR1 KGHSH, CDR2 LQKENI. The CDR3 DNA reads TGTGCCAGCTCGCGACAGGGGGCGAACCCCGAGCAGTACTTC. Translation: CASSRQGANPEQYF. Filled out from reference TRBV18 and TRBJ2-7, the complete variable domain reads NAGVMQNPRHLVRRRGQEARLRCSPMKGHSHVYWYRQLPEEGLKFMVYLQKENIIDESGMPKERFSAEFPKEGPSILRIQQVVRGDSAAYFCASSRQGANPEQYFGPGTRLTVT.

This clonotype was seen only a few times. The chain carries TRBV3-1 and TRBJ1-4; D is unclear. CDR3 length equals 13 residues. Per germline, CDR1 LGHDT and CDR2 YNNKEL (reference sequence). The ends were cut back, 1 base at V and 8 bases at J, with 8 bases in the middle. CDR3 DNA sequence: TGTGCCAGCAGCCAAGTCCATAAGGAAAAACTGTTTTTT. Encoded protein: CASSQVHKEKLFF.

This clonotype came up a few times. The V call is TRBV20-1, the J call TRBJ2-7, with 8 bases lining up with TRBD1. The CDR3 consists of 16 residues. Germline lookup yields CDR1 DFQATT and CDR2 SNEGSKA (reference sequence). Trimming took 6 bases from V and 0 from J; bases not matched to a gene: 13. The CDR3 coding sequence is TGCAGTGCAAACTCCCCTGGACAGGGACTCTCCTACGAGCAGTACGTC. Translation: CSANSPGQGLSYEQYV.

This clonotype was seen a handful of times. This CDR3 is missing its conserved last phenylalanine or tryptophan, likely due to a read error. The limits of the CDR3 on the DNA are not certain, so only TCRdb's listed CDR3 is given. The CDR3 reads CSARAPGTGVGI. The gene calls are TRBV20-1 and TRBJ1-1; the table's D call, TRBD1, has no DNA check behind it. From germline, CDR1 is DFQATT and CDR2 SNEGSKA (reference sequence). The CDR3 contains 12 residues when both ends are counted.

This clonotype was detected only a few times. The V gene is TRBV6-6, the J gene TRBJ2-5; 8 positions agree with TRBD2. From germline, CDR1 is MNHNY and CDR2 SVGAGI (reference sequence). The CDR3 length is 17 residues. V gave up 0 bases and J gave up 5 bases; unmatched junction bases: 11. CDR3 in amino acids: CASSYSPWTSLPETQYF. The CDR3 coding sequence is TGTGCCAGCAGTTACTCCCCGTGGACTAGCTTACCGGAGACCCAGTACTTC.

This clonotype was picked up many times. V gene TRBV7-2 combines with J gene TRBJ2-6; D call uncertain. The CDR3 runs 14 residues. Germline V gene data show CDR1 as SGHTA and CDR2 as FQGNSA. V was clipped by 1 base and J by 3 bases, with 4 bases between them. CDR3 coding DNA: TGTGCCAGCAGCTTAGGTGTTGGGGCCAACGTCCTGACTTTC. This codes for CASSLGVGANVLTF.

The genes are TRBV6-6 and TRBJ2-7; the D call may be TRBD1 or TRBD2 (6 bases each). The CDR3 sequence is 16 residues long. The ends were cut back, 0 bases at V and 4 bases at J, with 16 bases in the middle. The V gene's germline CDR1 is MNHNY and CDR2 SVGAGI (reference sequence). The chain's CDR3 is CASSYSEGDSGYEQYF. In DNA form, the CDR3 reads TGTGCCAGCAGTTACTCGGAGGGGGACTCAGGTTACGAGCAGTACTTC.